This is a list of T cell receptor beta chains from one sample in a study of blood T cell repertoires in COVID-19. The data were produced by immunoSEQ multiplex PCR, yet TCRdb's version contains in-frame clones alone and is incomplete. The sample has roughly 100,000 clones; around 86% are singletons. The specimen was peripheral blood. The source of these receptors is a man aged 45-65 years with acute or convalescent COVID-19. The CDR3 runs from the conserved cysteine through the conserved F or W. D genes are given only for firm matches. Some rows have no size entry. The others give once, few or many, or a class for an expanded clone.

J: TRBJ2-7; V: TRBV27; size: .; D: .; CDR3: CASSSTSSYEQYF; DNA: TGTGCCAGCAGTTCGACTAGTTCCTACGAGCAGTACTTC
J: TRBJ2-3; V: TRBV6-1; size: .; D: .; CDR3: CASSDWVGGTDTQYF; DNA: TGTGCCAGCAGTGATTGGGTAGGGGGCACAGATACGCAGTATTTT
J: TRBJ1-2; V: TRBV3-1/TRBV3-2; size: .; D: TRBD1; CDR3: CASSQAFRGQGYTF; DNA: TGTGCCAGCAGCCAAGCGTTCAGGGGGCAAGGCTACACCTTC
J: TRBJ2-5; V: TRBV21-1; size: .; D: .; CDR3: CASSTGQGVQETQYF; DNA: TGTGCCAGCAGCACGGGACAGGGAGTCCAAGAGACCCAGTACTTC
J: TRBJ2-1; V: TRBV7-9; size: .; D: .; CDR3: CASSLGGGASSNEQFF; DNA: TGTGCCAGCAGCTTAGGTGGCGGGGCCTCTTCCAATGAGCAGTTCTTC
J: TRBJ1-5; V: TRBV10-3; size: few; D: .; CDR3: CAISVEGNQPQHF; DNA: TGTGCCATCAGTGTAGAAGGCAATCAGCCCCAGCATTTT
J: TRBJ1-6; V: TRBV5-1; size: .; D: .; CDR3: CASRADVGNSPLHF; DNA: TGCGCCAGCAGAGCCGACGTCGGGAATTCACCCCTCCACTTT
J: TRBJ2-5; V: TRBV28; size: .; D: .; CDR3: CASSSQGVETQYF; DNA: TGTGCCAGCAGTTCACAGGGTGTGGAGACCCAGTACTTC
J: TRBJ2-5; V: TRBV12-3/TRBV12-4; size: .; D: .; CDR3: CASSMYSQETQYF; DNA: TGTGCCAGCAGTATGTACTCCCAAGAGACCCAGTACTTC
J: TRBJ1-4; V: TRBV19; size: .; D: TRBD1; CDR3: CASSARTGGNEKLFF; DNA: TGTGCCAGTAGTGCGAGGACAGGGGGAAATGAAAAACTGTTTTTT
J: TRBJ2-5; V: TRBV9; size: once; D: .; CDR3: CASSASGGKETQYF; DNA: TGTGCCAGCAGCGCCTCGGGGGGCAAAGAGACCCAGTACTTC
J: TRBJ1-5; V: TRBV19; size: .; D: .; CDR3: CASSRQGNQPQHF; DNA: TGTGCCAGTAGTAGACAGGGCAATCAGCCCCAGCATTTT
J: TRBJ2-7; V: TRBV30; size: .; D: TRBD1; CDR3: CAWSVLGEGATQYF; DNA: TGTGCCTGGAGTGTACTGGGTGAGGGGGCAACGCAGTACTTC
J: TRBJ1-5; V: TRBV12-5; size: .; D: .; CDR3: CASGLVLTVGIAGNQPQHF; DNA: TGTGCTAGTGGTTTGGTACTGACAGTTGGAATAGCGGGCAATCAGCCCCAGCATTTT
J: TRBJ2-3; V: TRBV6-5; size: .; D: TRBD1; CDR3: CASRDSASTDTQYF; DNA: TGTGCCAGCCGGGACAGTGCTAGCACAGATACGCAGTATTTT
J: TRBJ2-1; V: TRBV19; size: .; D: TRBD2; CDR3: CASRALAGDYNEQFF; DNA: TGTGCCAGTAGAGCGCTAGCGGGGGACTACAATGAGCAGTTCTTC
J: TRBJ2-1; V: TRBV12-3/TRBV12-4; size: .; D: .; CDR3: CASLSFYNEQFF; DNA: TGTGCCAGCCTGAGCTTTTACAATGAGCAGTTCTTC
J: TRBJ2-2; V: TRBV7-9; size: .; D: TRBD1; CDR3: CASSFLWTGSTGELFF; DNA: TGTGCCAGCAGCTTTCTGTGGACAGGAAGCACCGGGGAGCTGTTTTTT
J: TRBJ2-4; V: TRBV7-2; size: .; D: TRBD2; CDR3: CASSTSGNIQYF; DNA: TGTGCCAGCTCTACTAGCGGGAACATTCAGTACTTC
J: TRBJ1-1; V: TRBV5-1; size: .; D: TRBD1; CDR3: CASSLGTGVGNTEAFF; DNA: TGCGCCAGCAGCTTGGGGACAGGGGTGGGAAACACTGAAGCTTTCTTT
J: TRBJ2-7; V: TRBV11-2; size: .; D: .; CDR3: CASSLAGYEQYF; DNA: TGTGCCAGCAGCTTAGCAGGGTACGAGCAGTACTTC
J: TRBJ2-7; V: TRBV27; size: .; D: .; CDR3: CASSPRRGTGEQYF; DNA: TGTGCCAGCAGTCCCAGACGGGGGACGGGGGAGCAGTACTTC
J: TRBJ2-7; V: TRBV9; size: .; D: TRBD1; CDR3: CASSATGTGDEQYF; DNA: TGTGCCAGCAGCGCCACCGGGACAGGGGACGAGCAGTACTTC
J: TRBJ2-1; V: TRBV19; size: .; D: .; CDR3: CASSIPGHDLRDEQFF; DNA: TGTGCCAGTAGTATCCCGGGACACGATCTTCGAGATGAGCAGTTCTTC
J: TRBJ1-1; V: TRBV5-5; size: .; D: .; CDR3: CASSPSAWGDTEAFF; DNA: TGTGCCAGCAGCCCTTCAGCCTGGGGGGACACTGAAGCTTTCTTT
J: TRBJ1-5; V: TRBV6-6; size: few; D: .; CDR3: CASNHGSYSNQPQHF; DNA: TGTGCCAGCAACCACGGGAGTTATAGCAATCAGCCCCAGCATTTT
J: TRBJ2-1; V: TRBV27; size: .; D: TRBD2; CDR3: CASSFPGPGGPLNEQFF; DNA: TGTGCCAGCAGTTTTCCTGGTCCGGGAGGGCCTTTGAATGAGCAGTTCTTC
J: TRBJ2-3; V: TRBV24-1; size: .; D: .; CDR3: CATSAPTRRGTDTQYF; DNA: TGTGCCACCAGTGCTCCAACCCGTCGGGGGACAGATACGCAGTATTTT
J: TRBJ2-3; V: TRBV12-3/TRBV12-4; size: .; D: .; CDR3: CASTQKPSAGQYF; DNA: TGTGCCAGCACCCAAAAACCTAGCGCTGGGCAGTATTTT
J: TRBJ2-5; V: TRBV11-3; size: once; D: TRBD1; CDR3: CASSYTTGGQETQYF; DNA: TGTGCCAGCAGCTACACAACAGGGGGCCAAGAGACCCAGTACTTC
J: TRBJ2-7; V: TRBV28; size: .; D: TRBD1; CDR3: CASKAGQGRRYEQYF; DNA: TGTGCCAGCAAAGCGGGACAGGGACGGCGCTACGAGCAGTACTTC
J: TRBJ2-5; V: TRBV18; size: once; D: .; CDR3: CASSPLVGETQYF; DNA: TGTGCCAGCTCACCATTAGTCGGAGAGACCCAGTACTTC
J: TRBJ2-7; V: TRBV7-9; size: .; D: .; CDR3: CASSPPGGSNEQYF; DNA: TGTGCCAGCAGCCCCCCAGGAGGGTCGAACGAGCAGTACTTC
J: TRBJ2-3; V: TRBV3-1/TRBV3-2; size: .; D: .; CDR3: CASSRGFDTQYF; DNA: TGTGCCAGCAGCCGCGGTTTTGATACGCAGTATTTT
J: TRBJ2-1; V: TRBV3-1/TRBV3-2; size: .; D: TRBD2; CDR3: CASSPLGEGVRSSYNEQFF; DNA: TGTGCCAGCAGCCCCCTGGGGGAGGGCGTGCGTTCCTCCTACAATGAGCAGTTCTTC
J: TRBJ1-6; V: TRBV5-1; size: .; D: .; CDR3: CASSLAGSGDSPLHF; DNA: TGCGCCAGCAGCTTGGCCGGGAGTGGGGATTCACCCCTCCACTTT
J: TRBJ2-1; V: TRBV20-1; size: .; D: TRBD2; CDR3: CSASKTGTSSNEQFF; DNA: TGCAGTGCTAGTAAAACCGGGACTAGCAGCAATGAGCAGTTCTTC
J: TRBJ1-2; V: TRBV19; size: .; D: TRBD1; CDR3: CASSSRQGPFYGYTF; DNA: TGTGCCAGTAGTTCCCGACAGGGCCCTTTCTATGGCTACACCTTC
J: TRBJ2-3; V: TRBV20-1; size: .; D: TRBD2; CDR3: CSASWLAGRYTQYF; DNA: TGCAGTGCTAGTTGGCTAGCGGGGCGATATACGCAGTATTTT
J: TRBJ2-1; V: TRBV28; size: .; D: TRBD1; CDR3: CASSQPRTGGVDEQFF; DNA: TGTGCCAGCAGTCAACCCCGGACAGGGGGGGTCGATGAGCAGTTCTTC
J: TRBJ2-7; V: TRBV7-9; size: once; D: .; CDR3: CATHIPGEGPYEQYF; DNA: TGTGCCACCCATATCCCGGGAGAGGGTCCCTACGAGCAGTACTTC
J: TRBJ1-1; V: TRBV7-9; size: .; D: TRBD1; CDR3: CASSPTGGGGKAFF; DNA: TGTGCCAGCAGCCCGACAGGGGGAGGGGGAAAAGCTTTCTTT
J: TRBJ2-1; V: TRBV18; size: few; D: TRBD2; CDR3: CASSPEAGDEQFF; DNA: TGTGCCAGCTCACCAGAAGCGGGGGATGAGCAGTTCTTC
J: TRBJ2-1; V: TRBV27; size: .; D: TRBD2; CDR3: CASSSRLAGGPHEQFF; DNA: TGTGCCAGCAGTTCTAGACTAGCGGGAGGGCCGCATGAGCAGTTCTTC
J: TRBJ1-6; V: TRBV30; size: .; D: .; CDR3: CAWSVDPTRSPLHF; DNA: TGTGCCTGGAGTGTCGACCCTACGCGGTCACCCCTCCACTTT
J: TRBJ2-1; V: TRBV29-1; size: .; D: TRBD2; CDR3: CSVVLAGALDEQFF; DNA: TGCAGCGTTGTTCTAGCGGGAGCATTAGATGAGCAGTTCTTC
J: TRBJ2-5; V: TRBV25-1; size: .; D: .; CDR3: CASSAARETQYF; DNA: TGTGCCAGCAGTGCCGCCCGGGAGACCCAGTACTTC
J: TRBJ2-3; V: TRBV6-8; size: .; D: .; CDR3: CASRTGTGALAGGSDTQYF; DNA: TGTGCCAGCAGGACCGGGACAGGGGCCCTAGCGGGAGGCTCAGATACGCAGTATTTT
J: TRBJ2-5; V: TRBV5-1; size: .; D: TRBD1; CDR3: CASSQDRVETQYF; DNA: TGCGCCAGCAGTCAGGACAGGGTAGAGACCCAGTACTTC
J: TRBJ2-2; V: TRBV6-2/TRBV6-3; size: .; D: TRBD2; CDR3: CASSQSELAPLAGELFF; DNA: TGTGCCAGCAGTCAATCAGAACTAGCGCCTCTCGCCGGGGAGCTGTTTTTT
J: TRBJ2-5; V: TRBV19; size: .; D: TRBD1; CDR3: CASSDRGETQYF; DNA: TGTGCCAGTAGCGACAGGGGTGAGACCCAGTACTTC
J: TRBJ1-4; V: TRBV5-1; size: .; D: .; CDR3: CASSLGQAGEKLFF; DNA: TGCGCCAGCAGCTTGGGACAGGCAGGGGAAAAACTGTTTTTT
J: TRBJ2-3; V: TRBV27; size: .; D: .; CDR3: CASSLSEGADTQYF; DNA: TGTGCCAGCAGTTTATCAGAGGGAGCAGATACGCAGTATTTT
J: TRBJ1-5; V: TRBV28; size: .; D: TRBD1; CDR3: CASSQYRGGNQPQHF; DNA: TGTGCCAGCAGTCAATACAGGGGGGGCAATCAGCCCCAGCATTTT
J: TRBJ2-7; V: TRBV5-6; size: .; D: TRBD1; CDR3: CASSPAGTGTSYEQYF; DNA: TGTGCCAGCAGCCCCGCCGGGACAGGGACCAGCTACGAGCAGTACTTC
J: TRBJ2-1; V: TRBV19; size: .; D: TRBD2; CDR3: CASLRTSGRAGEQFF; DNA: TGTGCCAGTTTAAGGACTAGCGGGAGGGCCGGTGAGCAGTTCTTC
J: TRBJ2-2; V: TRBV10-1; size: once; D: TRBD1; CDR3: CASSERGQGTGELFF; DNA: TGCGCCAGCAGTGAGAGGGGGCAAGGCACCGGGGAGCTGTTTTTT
J: TRBJ1-1; V: TRBV6-1; size: few; D: .; CDR3: CASSEIEGAVAFF; DNA: TGTGCCAGCAGTGAAATTGAAGGAGCGGTAGCTTTCTTT
J: TRBJ1-2; V: TRBV23-1; size: .; D: .; CDR3: CASPSRYGYTF; DNA: TGCGCCAGCCCTTCGAGGTATGGCTACACCTTC
J: TRBJ2-2; V: TRBV18; size: .; D: .; CDR3: CASSNLSPSVNTGELFF; DNA: TGTGCCAGCTCAAACCTCTCTCCTAGCGTTAACACCGGGGAGCTGTTTTTT